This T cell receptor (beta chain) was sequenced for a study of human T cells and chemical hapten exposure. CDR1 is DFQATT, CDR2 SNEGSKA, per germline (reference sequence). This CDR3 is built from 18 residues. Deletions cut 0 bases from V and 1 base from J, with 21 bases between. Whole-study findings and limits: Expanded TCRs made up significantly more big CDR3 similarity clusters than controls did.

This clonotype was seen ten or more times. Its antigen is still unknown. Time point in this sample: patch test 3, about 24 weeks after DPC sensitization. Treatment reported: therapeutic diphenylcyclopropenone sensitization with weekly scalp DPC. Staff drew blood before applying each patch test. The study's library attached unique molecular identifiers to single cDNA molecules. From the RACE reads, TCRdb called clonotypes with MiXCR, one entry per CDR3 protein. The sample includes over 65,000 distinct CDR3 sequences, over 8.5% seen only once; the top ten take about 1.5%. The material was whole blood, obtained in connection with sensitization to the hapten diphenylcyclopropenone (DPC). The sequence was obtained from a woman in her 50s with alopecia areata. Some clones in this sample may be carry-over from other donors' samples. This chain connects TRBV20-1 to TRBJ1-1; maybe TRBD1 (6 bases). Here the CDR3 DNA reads TGCAGTGCTAGAGATCGTTTTCGACCGGGACAATGGAACACTGAAGCTTTCTTT. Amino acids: CSARDRFRPGQWNTEAFF.